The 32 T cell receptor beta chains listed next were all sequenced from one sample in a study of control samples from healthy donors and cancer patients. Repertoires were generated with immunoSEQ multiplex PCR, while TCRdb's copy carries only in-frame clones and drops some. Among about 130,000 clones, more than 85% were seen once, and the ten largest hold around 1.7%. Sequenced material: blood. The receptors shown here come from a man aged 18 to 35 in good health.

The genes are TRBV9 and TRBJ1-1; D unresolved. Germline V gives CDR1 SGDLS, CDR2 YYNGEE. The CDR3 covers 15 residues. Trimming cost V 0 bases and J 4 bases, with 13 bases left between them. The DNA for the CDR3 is TGTGCCAGCAGCGTAGGGGGAGGACCCGCCACTGAAGCTTTCTTT. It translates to CASSVGGGPATEAFF. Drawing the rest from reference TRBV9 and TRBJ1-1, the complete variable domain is DSGVTQTPKHLITATGQRVTLRCSPRSGDLSVYWYQQSLDQGLQFLIQYYNGEERAKGNILERFSAQQFPDLHSELNLSSLELGDSALYFCASSVGGGPATEAFFGQGTRLTVV.

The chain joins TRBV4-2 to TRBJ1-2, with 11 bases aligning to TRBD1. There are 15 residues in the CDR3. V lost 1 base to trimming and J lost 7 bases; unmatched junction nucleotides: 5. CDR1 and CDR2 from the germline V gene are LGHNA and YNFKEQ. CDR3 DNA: TGTGCCAGCAGCCAAGGGATAGGACAGGGGGCTGGCTACACCTTC. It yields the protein CASSQGIGQGAGYTF.

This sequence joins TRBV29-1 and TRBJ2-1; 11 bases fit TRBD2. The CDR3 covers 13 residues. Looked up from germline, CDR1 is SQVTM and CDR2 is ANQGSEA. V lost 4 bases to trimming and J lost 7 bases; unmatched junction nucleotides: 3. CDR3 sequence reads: CSVVLAGVNEQFF. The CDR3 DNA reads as TGCAGCGTTGTACTAGCGGGAGTGAATGAGCAGTTCTTC.

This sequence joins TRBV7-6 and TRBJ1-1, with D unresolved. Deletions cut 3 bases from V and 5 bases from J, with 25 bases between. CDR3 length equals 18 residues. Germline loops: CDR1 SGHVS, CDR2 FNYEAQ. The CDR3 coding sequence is TGTGCCAGCAGCTTCGAGGGTCAGACCTCCCTTGTAAATACTGAAGCTTTCTTT. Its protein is CASSFEGQTSLVNTEAFF.

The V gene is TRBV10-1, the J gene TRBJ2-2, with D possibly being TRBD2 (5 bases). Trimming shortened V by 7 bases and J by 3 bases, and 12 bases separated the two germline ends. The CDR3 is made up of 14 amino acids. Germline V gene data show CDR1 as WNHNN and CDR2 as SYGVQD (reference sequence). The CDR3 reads CASNPSSDTGELFF. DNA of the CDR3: TGCGCCAGCAATCCTAGCTCGGACACCGGGGAGCTGTTTTTT.

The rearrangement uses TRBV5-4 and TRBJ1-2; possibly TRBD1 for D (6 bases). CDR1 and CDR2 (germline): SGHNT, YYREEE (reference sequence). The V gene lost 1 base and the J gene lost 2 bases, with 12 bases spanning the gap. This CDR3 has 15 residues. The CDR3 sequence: CASSLKTGPNYGYTF. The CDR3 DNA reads TGTGCCAGCAGCTTGAAAACAGGGCCCAACTATGGCTACACCTTC.

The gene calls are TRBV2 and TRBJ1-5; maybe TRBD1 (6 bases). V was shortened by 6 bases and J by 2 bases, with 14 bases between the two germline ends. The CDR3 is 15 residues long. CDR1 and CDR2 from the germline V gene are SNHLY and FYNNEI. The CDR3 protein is CASSDTGYGNQPQHF. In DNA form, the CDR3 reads TGTGCCAGCAGCGACACAGGGTATGGCAATCAGCCCCAGCATTTT.

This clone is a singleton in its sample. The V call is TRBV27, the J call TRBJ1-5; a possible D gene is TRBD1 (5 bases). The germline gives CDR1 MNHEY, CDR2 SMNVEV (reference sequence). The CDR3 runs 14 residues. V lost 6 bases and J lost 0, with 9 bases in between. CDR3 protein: CASRGGLSNQPQHF. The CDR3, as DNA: TGTGCCAGCAGGGGGGGACTTAGCAATCAGCCCCAGCATTTT.

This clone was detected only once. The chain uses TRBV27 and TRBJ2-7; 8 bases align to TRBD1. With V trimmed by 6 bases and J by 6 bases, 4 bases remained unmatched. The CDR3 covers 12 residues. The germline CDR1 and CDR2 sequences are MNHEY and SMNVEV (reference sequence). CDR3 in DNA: TGTGCCAGCAGCATGGACAGGGCCGAGCAGTACTTC. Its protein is CASSMDRAEQYF.

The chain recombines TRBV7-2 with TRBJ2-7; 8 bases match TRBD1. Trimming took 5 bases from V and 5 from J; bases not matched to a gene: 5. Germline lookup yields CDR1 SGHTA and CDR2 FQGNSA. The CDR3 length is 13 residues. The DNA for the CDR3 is TGTGCCAGCAGCGTACAGACAGGGGACGAGCAGTACTTC. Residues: CASSVQTGDEQYF.

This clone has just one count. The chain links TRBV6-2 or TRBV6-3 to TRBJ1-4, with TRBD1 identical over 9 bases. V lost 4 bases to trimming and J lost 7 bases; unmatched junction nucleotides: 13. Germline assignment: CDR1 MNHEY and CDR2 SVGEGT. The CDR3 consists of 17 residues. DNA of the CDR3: TGTGCCAGCAGTTCAGTCCCGGGACAGGGCCTTTCTGAAAAACTGTTTTTT. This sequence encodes CASSSVPGQGLSEKLFF.

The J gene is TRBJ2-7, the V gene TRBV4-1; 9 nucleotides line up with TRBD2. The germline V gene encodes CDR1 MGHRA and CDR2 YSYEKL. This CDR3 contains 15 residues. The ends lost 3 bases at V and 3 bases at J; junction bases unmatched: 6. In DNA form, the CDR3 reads TGCGCCAGCAGCCAGGTGACTAGCGGAAGCTACGAGCAGTACTTC. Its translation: CASSQVTSGSYEQYF.

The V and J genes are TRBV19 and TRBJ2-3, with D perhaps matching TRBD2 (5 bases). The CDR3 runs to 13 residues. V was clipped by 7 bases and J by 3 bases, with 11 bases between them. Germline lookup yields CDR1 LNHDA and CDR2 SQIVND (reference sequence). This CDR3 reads CASKAWETDTQYF. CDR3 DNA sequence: TGTGCCAGTAAGGCCTGGGAGACAGATACGCAGTATTTT.

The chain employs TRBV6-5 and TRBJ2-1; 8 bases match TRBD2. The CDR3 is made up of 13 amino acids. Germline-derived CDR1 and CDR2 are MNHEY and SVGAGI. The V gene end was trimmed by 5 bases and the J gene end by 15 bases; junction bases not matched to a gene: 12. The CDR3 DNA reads TGTGCCAGCAGTAAGCCCGGACTAGCAAAGGGGTTCTTC. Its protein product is CASSKPGLAKGFF.

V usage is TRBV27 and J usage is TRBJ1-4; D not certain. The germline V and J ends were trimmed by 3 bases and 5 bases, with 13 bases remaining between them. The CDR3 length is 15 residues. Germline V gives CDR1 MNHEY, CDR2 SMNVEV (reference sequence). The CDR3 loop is CASSFERVPNEKLFF. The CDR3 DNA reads TGTGCCAGCAGTTTTGAGAGGGTCCCGAATGAAAAACTGTTTTTT.

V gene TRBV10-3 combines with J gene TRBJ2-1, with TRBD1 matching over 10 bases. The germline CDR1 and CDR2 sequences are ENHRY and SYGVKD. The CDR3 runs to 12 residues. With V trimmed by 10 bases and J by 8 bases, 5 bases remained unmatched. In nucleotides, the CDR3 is TGTGCCACCGACAGGGGGCACGATGAGCAGTTCTTC. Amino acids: CATDRGHDEQFF.

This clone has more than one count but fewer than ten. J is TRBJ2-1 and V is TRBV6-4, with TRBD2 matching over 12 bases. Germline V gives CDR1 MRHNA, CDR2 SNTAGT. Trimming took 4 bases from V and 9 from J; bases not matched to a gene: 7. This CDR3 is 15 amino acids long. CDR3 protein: CASSGTSGRSGEQFF. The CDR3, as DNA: TGTGCCAGCAGTGGCACTAGCGGGAGGTCGGGTGAGCAGTTCTTC.

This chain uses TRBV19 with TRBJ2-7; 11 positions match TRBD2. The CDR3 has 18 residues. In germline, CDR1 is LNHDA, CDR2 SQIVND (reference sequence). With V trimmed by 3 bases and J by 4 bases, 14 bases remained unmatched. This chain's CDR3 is CASSMRPPVAGGRYEQYF. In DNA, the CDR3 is TGTGCCAGTAGTATGAGGCCCCCTGTAGCGGGAGGGCGATACGAGCAGTACTTC.

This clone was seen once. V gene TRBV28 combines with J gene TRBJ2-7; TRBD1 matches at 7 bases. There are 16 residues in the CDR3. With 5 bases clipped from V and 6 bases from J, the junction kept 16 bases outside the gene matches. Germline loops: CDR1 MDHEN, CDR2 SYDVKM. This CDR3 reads CASSPSRSTGAGEQYF. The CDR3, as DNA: TGTGCCAGCAGTCCATCCCGATCTACAGGGGCGGGCGAGCAGTACTTC.

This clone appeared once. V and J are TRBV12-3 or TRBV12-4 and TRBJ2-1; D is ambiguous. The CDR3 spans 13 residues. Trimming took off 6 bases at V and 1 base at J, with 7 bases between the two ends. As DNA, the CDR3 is TGTGCCAGCAGCCTGGAATCCTACAATGAGCAGTTCTTC. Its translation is CASSLESYNEQFF.

The CDR3 coding sequence is TGTGCCAGCAGCCCCGACATCTACGAGCAGTACTTC. Protein sequence: CASSPDIYEQYF. The V and J genes are TRBV7-9 and TRBJ2-7; no definite D call. Looked up from germline, CDR1 is SEHNR and CDR2 is FQNEAQ (reference sequence). The CDR3 totals 12 residues. Trimming took 5 bases from V and 3 from J, leaving 8 bases between them.

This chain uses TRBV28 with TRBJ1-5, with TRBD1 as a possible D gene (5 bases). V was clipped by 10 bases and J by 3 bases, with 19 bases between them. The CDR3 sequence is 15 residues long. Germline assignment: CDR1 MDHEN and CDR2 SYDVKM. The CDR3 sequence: CATEFRWGDNQPQHF. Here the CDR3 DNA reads TGTGCCACCGAGTTTAGGTGGGGGGACAATCAGCCCCAGCATTTT. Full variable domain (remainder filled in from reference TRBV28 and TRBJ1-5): DVKVTQSSRYLVKRTGEKVFLECVQDMDHENMFWYRQDPGLGLRLIYFSYDVKMKEKGDIPEGYSVSREKKERFSLILESASTNQTSMYLCATEFRWGDNQPQHFGDGTRLSIL.

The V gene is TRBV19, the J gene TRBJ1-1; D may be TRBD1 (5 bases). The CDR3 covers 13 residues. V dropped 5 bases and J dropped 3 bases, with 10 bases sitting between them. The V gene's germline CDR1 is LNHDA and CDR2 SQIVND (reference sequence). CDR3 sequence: CASSGRGYTEAFF. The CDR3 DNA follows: TGTGCCAGTAGTGGTCGGGGGTACACTGAAGCTTTCTTT.

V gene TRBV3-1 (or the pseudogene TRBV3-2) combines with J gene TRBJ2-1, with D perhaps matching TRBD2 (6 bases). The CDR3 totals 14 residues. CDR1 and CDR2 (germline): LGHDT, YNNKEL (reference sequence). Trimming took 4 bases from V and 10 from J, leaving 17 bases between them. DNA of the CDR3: TGTGCCAGCAGCCTCCTCGATGGCGGGGTGGAGCAGTTCTTC. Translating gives CASSLLDGGVEQFF.

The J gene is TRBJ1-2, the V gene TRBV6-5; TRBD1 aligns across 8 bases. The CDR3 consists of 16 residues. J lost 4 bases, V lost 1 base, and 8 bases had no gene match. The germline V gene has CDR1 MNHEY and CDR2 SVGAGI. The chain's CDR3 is CASSYFGQGNFYGYTF. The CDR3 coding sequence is TGTGCCAGCAGTTACTTCGGACAGGGTAATTTCTATGGCTACACCTTC.

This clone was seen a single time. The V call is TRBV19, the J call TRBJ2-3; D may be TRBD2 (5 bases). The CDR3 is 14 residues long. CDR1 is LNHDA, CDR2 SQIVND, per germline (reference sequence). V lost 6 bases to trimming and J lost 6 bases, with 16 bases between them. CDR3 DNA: TGTGCCAGTAGGAACTGGGAGTCGTGGGATACGCAGTATTTT. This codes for CASRNWESWDTQYF.

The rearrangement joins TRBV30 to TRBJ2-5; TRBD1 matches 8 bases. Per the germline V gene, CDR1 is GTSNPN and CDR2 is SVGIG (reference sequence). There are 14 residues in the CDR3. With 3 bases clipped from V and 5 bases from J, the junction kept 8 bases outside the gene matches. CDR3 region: CAWRPGGVGETQYF. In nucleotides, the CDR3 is TGTGCCTGGAGACCAGGGGGCGTTGGTGAGACCCAGTACTTC.

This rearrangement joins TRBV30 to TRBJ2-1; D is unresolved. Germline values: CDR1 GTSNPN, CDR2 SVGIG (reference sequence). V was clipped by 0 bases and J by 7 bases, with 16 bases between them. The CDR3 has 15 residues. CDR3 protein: CAWSVRALGKNEQFF. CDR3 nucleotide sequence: TGTGCCTGGAGTGTAAGGGCCTTGGGGAAGAATGAGCAGTTCTTC.

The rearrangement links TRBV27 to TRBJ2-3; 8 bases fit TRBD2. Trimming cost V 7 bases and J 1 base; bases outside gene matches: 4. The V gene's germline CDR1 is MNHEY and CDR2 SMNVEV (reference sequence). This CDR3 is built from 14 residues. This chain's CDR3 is CASTPGGGTDTQYF. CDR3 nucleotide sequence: TGTGCCAGCACCCCCGGGGGGGGCACAGATACGCAGTATTTT.

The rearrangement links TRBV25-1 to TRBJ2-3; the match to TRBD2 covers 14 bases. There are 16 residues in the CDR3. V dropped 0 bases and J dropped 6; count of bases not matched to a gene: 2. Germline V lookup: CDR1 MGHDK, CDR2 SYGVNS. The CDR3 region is CASSEYRTSGRDTQYF. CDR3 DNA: TGTGCCAGCAGTGAATACCGGACTAGCGGGAGGGATACGCAGTATTTT.

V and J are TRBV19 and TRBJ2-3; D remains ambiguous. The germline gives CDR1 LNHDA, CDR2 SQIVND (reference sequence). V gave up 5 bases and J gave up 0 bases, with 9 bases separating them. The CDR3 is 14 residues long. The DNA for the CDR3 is TGTGCCAGTAGTTGGTCTTCTAGCACAGATACGCAGTATTTT. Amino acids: CASSWSSSTDTQYF.

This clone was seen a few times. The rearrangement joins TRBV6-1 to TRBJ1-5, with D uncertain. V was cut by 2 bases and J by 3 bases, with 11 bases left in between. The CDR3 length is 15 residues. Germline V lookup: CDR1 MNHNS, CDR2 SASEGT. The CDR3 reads CASSENNRDNQPQHF. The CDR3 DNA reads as TGTGCCAGCAGTGAAAACAACAGAGACAATCAGCCCCAGCATTTT.